Listed below are T cell receptor beta chains from one sample, sequenced in a study of control samples from healthy donors and cancer patients. Profiled with immunoSEQ multiplex PCR; TCRdb holds only in-frame clones, not every one. The data hold approximately 190,000 clones, with about nine tenths observed a single time. Material for sequencing was blood. These receptors all come from a man aged 25-40 years in good health. Both conserved end residues are part of each CDR3. The order of the fields is CDR3 DNA, CDR3 protein, clone size, V gene, J gene, D gene. The D gene is left open where the match is weak. Rows give clone size only sometimes, using once, few, many, or a class for an expanded clone.

CDR3nt: TGCGCCAGCAGCTTGTTAGCGGGGGATTACAATGAGCAGTTCTTC
CDR3aa: CASSLLAGDYNEQFF
abundance: NA
v_gene: TRBV5-1
j_gene: TRBJ2-1
d_gene: TRBD2

CDR3nt: TGTGCCAGCAGCTTAGAGGCAGCATCTAACTATGGCTACACCTTC
CDR3aa: CASSLEAASNYGYTF
abundance: NA
v_gene: TRBV7-9
j_gene: TRBJ1-2
d_gene: NA

CDR3nt: TGTGCCAGCAGCGTACAGGGGGCGGGCACTGAAGCTTTCTTT
CDR3aa: CASSVQGAGTEAFF
abundance: NA
v_gene: TRBV9
j_gene: TRBJ1-1
d_gene: TRBD1

CDR3nt: TGCGCCAGCAGCCAGGGCCCCGGGACAGGCTCCTACGAGCAGTACTTC
CDR3aa: CASSQGPGTGSYEQYF
abundance: NA
v_gene: TRBV4-1
j_gene: TRBJ2-7
d_gene: TRBD1

CDR3nt: TGTGCCAGCAGCGTAGGCCTTAGCGGGGGGCCCCAGGATACGCAGTATTTT
CDR3aa: CASSVGLSGGPQDTQYF
abundance: NA
v_gene: TRBV9
j_gene: TRBJ2-3
d_gene: TRBD2

CDR3nt: TGCGCCAGCAGCTCGAATGGTGGCAATCAGCCCCAGCATTTT
CDR3aa: CASSSNGGNQPQHF
abundance: NA
v_gene: TRBV5-1
j_gene: TRBJ1-5
d_gene: NA

CDR3nt: TGTGCCAGCAGTGGGGTTGGACAGGTCAATTCACCCCTCCACTTT
CDR3aa: CASSGVGQVNSPLHF
abundance: NA
v_gene: TRBV2
j_gene: TRBJ1-6
d_gene: TRBD1

CDR3nt: TGTGCCAGCAGCCAAACTACCGAAGCCTACGAGCAGTACTTC
CDR3aa: CASSQTTEAYEQYF
abundance: NA
v_gene: TRBV3-1/TRBV3-2
j_gene: TRBJ2-7
d_gene: NA

CDR3nt: TGTGCCAGCAGCCAGGACGTCGGCCGGCAGTTCTTC
CDR3aa: CASSQDVGRQFF
abundance: NA
v_gene: TRBV3-1/TRBV3-2
j_gene: TRBJ2-1
d_gene: NA

CDR3nt: TGTGCCAGCAGCCTAATCGGGACAGCGAACACCGGGGAGCTGTTTTTT
CDR3aa: CASSLIGTANTGELFF
abundance: NA
v_gene: TRBV16
j_gene: TRBJ2-2
d_gene: TRBD1

CDR3nt: TGTGCCAGCAGCCCCGGGCCCTCGGCGTCTGAAGCTTTCTTT
CDR3aa: CASSPGPSASEAFF
abundance: NA
v_gene: TRBV11-3
j_gene: TRBJ1-1
d_gene: NA

CDR3nt: TGTGCCTGGAGTACAGTTTATAATTCACCCCTCCACTTT
CDR3aa: CAWSTVYNSPLHF
abundance: NA
v_gene: TRBV30
j_gene: TRBJ1-6
d_gene: NA

CDR3nt: TGTGCCAGCAGCCGCTCCAGGGGGGGGGCGATGGGCGAAAAACTGTTTTTT
CDR3aa: CASSRSRGGAMGEKLFF
abundance: NA
v_gene: TRBV3-1/TRBV3-2
j_gene: TRBJ1-4
d_gene: TRBD1

CDR3nt: TGTGCCAGTAGTGAGGGACAGATTGAAGCTTTCTTT
CDR3aa: CASSEGQIEAFF
abundance: NA
v_gene: TRBV19
j_gene: TRBJ1-1
d_gene: TRBD1

CDR3nt: TGTGCCAGCAGCTGGGGGAATGACAGGAATAACCTACATGGCTACACCTTC
CDR3aa: CASSWGNDRNNLHGYTF
abundance: few
v_gene: TRBV5-8
j_gene: TRBJ1-2
d_gene: NA

CDR3nt: TGTGCCAGCAGTCCTAGACCGGGGGGCGGGCGGGGGGAGGTGGGGTTGAATGAAAAACTGTTTTTT
CDR3aa: CASSPRPGGGRGEVGLNEKLFF
abundance: NA
v_gene: TRBV27
j_gene: TRBJ1-4
d_gene: NA

CDR3nt: TGTGCCAGCAGCCAAGGGACAGGGTTTCAATATGGCTACACCTTC
CDR3aa: CASSQGTGFQYGYTF
abundance: NA
v_gene: TRBV4-2
j_gene: TRBJ1-2
d_gene: TRBD1

CDR3nt: TGCGCCAGCAGCTTGGAGAGAGAAAAACTGTTTTTT
CDR3aa: CASSLEREKLFF
abundance: once
v_gene: TRBV5-1
j_gene: TRBJ1-4
d_gene: NA

CDR3nt: TGTGCCAGCAGTTTAGGGCAGGGGGGCTCACCCCTCCACTTT
CDR3aa: CASSLGQGGSPLHF
abundance: NA
v_gene: TRBV27
j_gene: TRBJ1-6
d_gene: TRBD1

CDR3nt: TGTGCCAGCAGCAAAGGTGCAGGGCTGATAACTAATGAAAAACTGTTTTTT
CDR3aa: CASSKGAGLITNEKLFF
abundance: NA
v_gene: TRBV21-1
j_gene: TRBJ1-4
d_gene: NA

CDR3nt: TGCGCCAGCACCCCGGGGACAGGGAACTATGGCTACACCTTC
CDR3aa: CASTPGTGNYGYTF
abundance: NA
v_gene: TRBV5-1
j_gene: TRBJ1-2
d_gene: TRBD1

CDR3nt: TGTGCCAGCAGTTTAGGACAAGACAATGAGCAGTTCTTC
CDR3aa: CASSLGQDNEQFF
abundance: few
v_gene: TRBV27
j_gene: TRBJ2-1
d_gene: NA

CDR3nt: TGTGCCAGCACCCCAAGTTTTGCGATGAACACTGAAGCTTTCTTT
CDR3aa: CASTPSFAMNTEAFF
abundance: once
v_gene: TRBV6-5
j_gene: TRBJ1-1
d_gene: NA

CDR3nt: TGTGCCAGCAGTTTATCGGGTGGGAGGCAGCCCCAGCATTTT
CDR3aa: CASSLSGGRQPQHF
abundance: NA
v_gene: TRBV27
j_gene: TRBJ1-5
d_gene: NA

CDR3nt: TGCGCCAGCAGCCTGGACAGGGCCGAGCAGTACTTC
CDR3aa: CASSLDRAEQYF
abundance: NA
v_gene: TRBV5-1
j_gene: TRBJ2-7
d_gene: TRBD1

CDR3nt: TGTGCCAGCAGCTACAGGACAGGGGGGACAGATACGCAGTATTTT
CDR3aa: CASSYRTGGTDTQYF
abundance: NA
v_gene: TRBV11-2
j_gene: TRBJ2-3
d_gene: TRBD1

CDR3nt: TGTGCCAGCAGGAGACAGGGGGATGGCAATCAGCCCCAGCATTTT
CDR3aa: CASRRQGDGNQPQHF
abundance: NA
v_gene: TRBV27
j_gene: TRBJ1-5
d_gene: TRBD1

CDR3nt: TGCAGCGTAACCCCCGGAGGATCCTACGAGCAGTACTTC
CDR3aa: CSVTPGGSYEQYF
abundance: NA
v_gene: TRBV29-1
j_gene: TRBJ2-7
d_gene: NA

CDR3nt: TGTGCCAGTCGACCGGGACAGGGGGCGGACACTGAAGCTTTCTTT
CDR3aa: CASRPGQGADTEAFF
abundance: NA
v_gene: TRBV19
j_gene: TRBJ1-1
d_gene: TRBD1

CDR3nt: TGCGCCAGCAGCCATATTCTCAGGACTACCCGATCAGACGAGCAGTACTTC
CDR3aa: CASSHILRTTRSDEQYF
abundance: few
v_gene: TRBV4-1
j_gene: TRBJ2-7
d_gene: NA

CDR3nt: TGTGCCAGCAGCTTGGTGAGGGGATCTGGCTACACCTTC
CDR3aa: CASSLVRGSGYTF
abundance: NA
v_gene: TRBV5-5
j_gene: TRBJ1-2
d_gene: NA

CDR3nt: TGTGCCAGCAGTGAAAATGAACAGGTTGATGCAGAGACCCAGTACTTC
CDR3aa: CASSENEQVDAETQYF
abundance: NA
v_gene: TRBV6-1
j_gene: TRBJ2-5
d_gene: NA

CDR3nt: TGTGCCTGGAGCTTCGGACATGCAACTAATGAAAAACTGTTTTTT
CDR3aa: CAWSFGHATNEKLFF
abundance: NA
v_gene: TRBV30
j_gene: TRBJ1-4
d_gene: NA

CDR3nt: TGTGCCGGCCACGAGGGTTTTTTACCCGGCTACACCTTC
CDR3aa: CAGHEGFLPGYTF
abundance: NA
v_gene: TRBV30
j_gene: TRBJ1-2
d_gene: NA

CDR3nt: TGTGCCAGCTCACCACTGGGCATGAACACTGAAGCTTTCTTT
CDR3aa: CASSPLGMNTEAFF
abundance: NA
v_gene: TRBV18
j_gene: TRBJ1-1
d_gene: NA

CDR3nt: TGCGCCAGCAGCCAGGACTCTCCGAGACCCCTTCCTAACTATGGCTACACCTTC
CDR3aa: CASSQDSPRPLPNYGYTF
abundance: NA
v_gene: TRBV4-1
j_gene: TRBJ1-2
d_gene: NA

CDR3nt: TGTGCCAGCAGTTCAACCGTCGGGGGCCGGGAGCTGTTTTTT
CDR3aa: CASSSTVGGRELFF
abundance: once
v_gene: TRBV7-7
j_gene: TRBJ2-2
d_gene: NA

CDR3nt: TGTGCCAGTAGTGCGGGACCTGGAGAAAATGAGCAGTTCTTC
CDR3aa: CASSAGPGENEQFF
abundance: NA
v_gene: TRBV19
j_gene: TRBJ2-1
d_gene: NA

CDR3nt: TGTGCCTGGAGTGTGGCAGGGCCCCCCAAGACCCAGTACTTC
CDR3aa: CAWSVAGPPKTQYF
abundance: NA
v_gene: TRBV30
j_gene: TRBJ2-5
d_gene: NA

CDR3nt: TGTGCCAGCAGGGGACCGGGGCTAGCGGGTAGCACAGATACGCAGTATTTT
CDR3aa: CASRGPGLAGSTDTQYF
abundance: NA
v_gene: TRBV5-4
j_gene: TRBJ2-3
d_gene: TRBD2

CDR3nt: TGTGCCAGCTGGGCGTGGGGCGAAAAACTGTTTTTT
CDR3aa: CASWAWGEKLFF
abundance: NA
v_gene: TRBV6-5
j_gene: TRBJ1-4
d_gene: NA

CDR3nt: TGTGCCAGCAATGAAGGGAGCTCCTACAATGAGCAGTTCTTC
CDR3aa: CASNEGSSYNEQFF
abundance: NA
v_gene: TRBV2
j_gene: TRBJ2-1
d_gene: NA

CDR3nt: TGCGCCAGCCCTCCAGCTTTCACTGAAGCTTTCTTT
CDR3aa: CASPPAFTEAFF
abundance: NA
v_gene: TRBV5-1
j_gene: TRBJ1-1
d_gene: NA

CDR3nt: TGTGCCAGCTCACCATGGGCTGGGCCCAGGGGCGAATACATGAACACTGAAGCTTTCTTT
CDR3aa: CASSPWAGPRGEYMNTEAFF
abundance: NA
v_gene: TRBV18
j_gene: TRBJ1-1
d_gene: NA

CDR3nt: TGTGCCAGCAGCGTAGATCCAGCGGTGGACTACGAGCAGTACTTC
CDR3aa: CASSVDPAVDYEQYF
abundance: NA
v_gene: TRBV9
j_gene: TRBJ2-7
d_gene: NA

CDR3nt: TGTGCCAGCCTCTTATCGGGGGCAGTCAATGAGCAGTTCTTC
CDR3aa: CASLLSGAVNEQFF
abundance: NA
v_gene: TRBV7-9
j_gene: TRBJ2-1
d_gene: NA

CDR3nt: TGTGCCAGCAGTGACTTTGGCGGGGGGGTACTTGAGCAGTTCTTC
CDR3aa: CASSDFGGGVLEQFF
abundance: NA
v_gene: TRBV6-4
j_gene: TRBJ2-1
d_gene: TRBD2

CDR3nt: TGCGCCAGCAGCTTGTTAGGGGAGGGCTACACCTTC
CDR3aa: CASSLLGEGYTF
abundance: NA
v_gene: TRBV5-1
j_gene: TRBJ1-2
d_gene: NA

CDR3nt: TGTGCCAGCAGCTTAAACAGGGACAATGAGCAGTTCTTC
CDR3aa: CASSLNRDNEQFF
abundance: NA
v_gene: TRBV7-3
j_gene: TRBJ2-1
d_gene: NA

CDR3nt: TGTGCCAGCAGCCAACTGGGGGCGGGTGAGCAGTACTTC
CDR3aa: CASSQLGAGEQYF
abundance: NA
v_gene: TRBV16
j_gene: TRBJ2-7
d_gene: NA

CDR3nt: TGTGCCAGCAGTTTAGGGAGTCCCGGGACTAGGTTCTTC
CDR3aa: CASSLGSPGTRFF
abundance: NA
v_gene: TRBV27
j_gene: TRBJ2-1
d_gene: TRBD2